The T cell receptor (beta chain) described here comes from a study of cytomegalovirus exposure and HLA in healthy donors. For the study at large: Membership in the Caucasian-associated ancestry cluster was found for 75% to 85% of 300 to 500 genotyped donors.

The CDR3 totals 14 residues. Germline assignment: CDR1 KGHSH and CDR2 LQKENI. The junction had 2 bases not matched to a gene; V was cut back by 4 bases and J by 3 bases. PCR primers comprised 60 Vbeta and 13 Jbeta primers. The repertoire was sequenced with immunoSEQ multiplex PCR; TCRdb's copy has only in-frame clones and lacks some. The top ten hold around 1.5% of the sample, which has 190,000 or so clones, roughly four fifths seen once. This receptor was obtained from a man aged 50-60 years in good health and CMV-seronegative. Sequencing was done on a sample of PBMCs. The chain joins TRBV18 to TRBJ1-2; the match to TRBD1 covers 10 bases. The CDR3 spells CASSRGQGDYGYTF. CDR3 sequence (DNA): TGTGCCAGCTCACGTGGACAGGGGGACTATGGCTACACCTTC. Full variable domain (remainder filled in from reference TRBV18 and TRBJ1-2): NAGVMQNPRHLVRRRGQEARLRCSPMKGHSHVYWYRQLPEEGLKFMVYLQKENIIDESGMPKERFSAEFPKEGPSILRIQQVVRGDSAAYFCASSRGQGDYGYTFGSGTRLTVV.